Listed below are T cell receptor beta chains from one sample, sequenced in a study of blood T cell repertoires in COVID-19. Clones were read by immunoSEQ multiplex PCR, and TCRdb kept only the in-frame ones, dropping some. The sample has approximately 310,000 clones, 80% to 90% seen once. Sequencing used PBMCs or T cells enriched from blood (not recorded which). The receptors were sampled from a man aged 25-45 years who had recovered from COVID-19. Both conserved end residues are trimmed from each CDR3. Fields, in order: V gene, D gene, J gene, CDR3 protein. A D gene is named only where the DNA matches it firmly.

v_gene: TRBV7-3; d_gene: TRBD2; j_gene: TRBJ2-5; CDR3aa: ASTEPGRGETQY
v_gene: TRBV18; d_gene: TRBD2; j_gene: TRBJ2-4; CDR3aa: ASSPQGLAGNIQY
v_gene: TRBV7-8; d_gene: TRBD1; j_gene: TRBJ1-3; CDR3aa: ASSSGQPFSGNTIY
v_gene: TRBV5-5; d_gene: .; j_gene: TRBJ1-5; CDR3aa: ASSLVLSNQPQH
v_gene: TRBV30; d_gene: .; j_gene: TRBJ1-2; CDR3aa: AWARVGGVDYGYT
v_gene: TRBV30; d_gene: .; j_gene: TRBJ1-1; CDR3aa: AWSVLAGVEAF
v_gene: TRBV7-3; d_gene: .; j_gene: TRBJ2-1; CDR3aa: ASSLLVANEQF
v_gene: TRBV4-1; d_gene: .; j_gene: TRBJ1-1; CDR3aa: ASSHLRGRANTEAF
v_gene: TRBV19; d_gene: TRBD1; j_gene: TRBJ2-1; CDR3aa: ASSIAGQELYNEQF
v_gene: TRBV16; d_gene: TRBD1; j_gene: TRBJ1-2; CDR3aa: ASSQAVQGAGGYT
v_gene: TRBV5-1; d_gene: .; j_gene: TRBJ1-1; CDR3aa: ASSLRQGGTEAF
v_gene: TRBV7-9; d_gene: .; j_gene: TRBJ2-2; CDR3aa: ASSDSSSWSGELF
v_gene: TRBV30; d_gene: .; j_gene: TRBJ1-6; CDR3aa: AYAMESSYNSPLH
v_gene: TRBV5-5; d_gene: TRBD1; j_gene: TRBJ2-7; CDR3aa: ASSFRDRSYEQY
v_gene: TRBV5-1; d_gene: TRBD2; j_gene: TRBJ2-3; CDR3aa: ASSRGTAGGRDTQY
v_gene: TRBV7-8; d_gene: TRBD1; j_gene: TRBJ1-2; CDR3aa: ASSRDRELDGYT
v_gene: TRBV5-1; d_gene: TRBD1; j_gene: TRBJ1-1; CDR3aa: ASSPRQGSGATEAF
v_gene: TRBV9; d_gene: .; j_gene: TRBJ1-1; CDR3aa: ASSVKDSEAF
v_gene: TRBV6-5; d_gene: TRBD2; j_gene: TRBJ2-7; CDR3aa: ASSYSASGSSYEQY
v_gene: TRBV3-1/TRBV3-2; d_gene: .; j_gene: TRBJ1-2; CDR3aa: ASSPSSNRVIGYGYT
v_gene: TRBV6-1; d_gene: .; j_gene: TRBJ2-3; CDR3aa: ASSEPFQGTQY
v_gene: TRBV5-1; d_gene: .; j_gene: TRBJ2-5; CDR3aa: ASTGGPWAEIQETQY
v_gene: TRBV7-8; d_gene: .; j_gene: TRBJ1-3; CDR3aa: ASSPRTFPEPISGNTIY
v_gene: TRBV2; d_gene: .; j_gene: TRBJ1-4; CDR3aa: ASSLEGIYGEKLF
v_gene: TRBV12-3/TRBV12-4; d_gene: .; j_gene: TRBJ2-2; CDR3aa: ASSRGYTGELF
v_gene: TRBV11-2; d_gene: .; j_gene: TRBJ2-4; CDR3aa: ASSSRVAKNIQY
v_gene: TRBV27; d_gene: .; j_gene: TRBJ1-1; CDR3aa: ASRADFLNTEAF
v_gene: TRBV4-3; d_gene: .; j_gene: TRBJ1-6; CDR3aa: ASSQDPTAYNSPLH
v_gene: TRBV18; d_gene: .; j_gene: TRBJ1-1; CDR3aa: ASSPAGRGPINTEAF
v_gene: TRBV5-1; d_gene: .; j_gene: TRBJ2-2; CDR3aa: ASSLDQGYTGELF
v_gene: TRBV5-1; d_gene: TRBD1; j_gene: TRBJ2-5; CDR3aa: ASSLGTGAASETQY
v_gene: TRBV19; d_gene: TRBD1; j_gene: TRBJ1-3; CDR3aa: ASSKAGTAGSGNTIY
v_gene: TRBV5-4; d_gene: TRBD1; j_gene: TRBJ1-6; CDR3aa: ASSFTAGGNSPLH
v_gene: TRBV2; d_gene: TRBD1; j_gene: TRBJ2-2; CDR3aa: ASSEGRTGGSTGELF
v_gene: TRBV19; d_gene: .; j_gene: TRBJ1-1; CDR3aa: ASSLRQRSSRVAF
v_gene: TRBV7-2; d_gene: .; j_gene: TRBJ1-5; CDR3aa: ASSSSISENQPQH
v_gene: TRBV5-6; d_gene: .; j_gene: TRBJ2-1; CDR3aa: ASSLRLALSYNEQF
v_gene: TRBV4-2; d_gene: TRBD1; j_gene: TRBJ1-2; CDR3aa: ASSQGLTGELRGYT
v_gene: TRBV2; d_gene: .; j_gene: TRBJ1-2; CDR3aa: ASSVLRRQETNPHYGYT
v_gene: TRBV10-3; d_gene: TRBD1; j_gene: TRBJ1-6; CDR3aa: AIRGRTGQTDSPLH
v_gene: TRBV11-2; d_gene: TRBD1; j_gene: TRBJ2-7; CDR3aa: ASSLMGQGSYEQY
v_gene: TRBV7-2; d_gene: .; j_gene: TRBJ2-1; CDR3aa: ASSLFIQSYNEQF
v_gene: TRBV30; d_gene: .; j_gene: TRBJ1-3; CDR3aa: AWSQQDRNTIY
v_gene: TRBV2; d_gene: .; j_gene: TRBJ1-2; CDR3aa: ASSDGDGDGYT
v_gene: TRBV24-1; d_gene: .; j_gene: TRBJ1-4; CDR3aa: ATSEPVVGGEKLF
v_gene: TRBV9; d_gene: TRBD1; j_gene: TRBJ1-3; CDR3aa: ASSTGTGGNTIY
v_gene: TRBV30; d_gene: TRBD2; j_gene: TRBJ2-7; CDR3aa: AWSVGLAGSYEQY
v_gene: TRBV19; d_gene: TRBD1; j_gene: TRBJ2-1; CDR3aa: ASSTRQGQKRNEQF
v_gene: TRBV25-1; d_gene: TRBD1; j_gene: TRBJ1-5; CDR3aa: ASSETGGSQPQH
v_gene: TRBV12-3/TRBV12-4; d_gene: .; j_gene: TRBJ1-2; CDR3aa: ASIGPYGYT
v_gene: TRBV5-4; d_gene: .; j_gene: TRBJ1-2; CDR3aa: ASSLYAGSSNYGYT
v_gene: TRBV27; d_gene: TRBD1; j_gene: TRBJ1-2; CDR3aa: ASSTGQGEGGYT
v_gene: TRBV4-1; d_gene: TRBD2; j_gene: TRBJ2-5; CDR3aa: ASSQDEAGWETQY
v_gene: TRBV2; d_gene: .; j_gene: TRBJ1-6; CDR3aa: ASMASRTGGSLH
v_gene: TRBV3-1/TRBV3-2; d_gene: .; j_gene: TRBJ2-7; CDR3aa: ASSFTRYEQY